This TCR beta chain stems from a study of blood T cell repertoires in COVID-19. Overall study context: Samples taken during acute and convalescent COVID-19 were collected in the United States, Italy and Spain.

Original processing notes: For nucleated cells, counts were estimated from reference gene primer amplification. The assay was immunoSEQ multiplex PCR, and TCRdb's table has in-frame clones only and misses some. The V and J calls and clone size were taken over from that table, and D and trimming were inferred from the DNA. The sample consists of 200,000 to 250,000 clones, about nine tenths of them appearing once. Germline values: CDR1 KGHSH, CDR2 LQKENI. The CDR3 covers 14 residues. V trimming: 3 bases; J trimming: 6 bases; junction bases outside the gene matches: 5. This TCR was recovered from an older woman with acute or convalescent COVID-19. The sample was peripheral blood. This chain uses TRBV18 with TRBJ1-1; 9 bases align to TRBD1. The CDR3 DNA is TGTGCCAGCTCACCGGGACAGGGAACCCCTGAAGCTTTCTTT. This encodes CASSPGQGTPEAFF.